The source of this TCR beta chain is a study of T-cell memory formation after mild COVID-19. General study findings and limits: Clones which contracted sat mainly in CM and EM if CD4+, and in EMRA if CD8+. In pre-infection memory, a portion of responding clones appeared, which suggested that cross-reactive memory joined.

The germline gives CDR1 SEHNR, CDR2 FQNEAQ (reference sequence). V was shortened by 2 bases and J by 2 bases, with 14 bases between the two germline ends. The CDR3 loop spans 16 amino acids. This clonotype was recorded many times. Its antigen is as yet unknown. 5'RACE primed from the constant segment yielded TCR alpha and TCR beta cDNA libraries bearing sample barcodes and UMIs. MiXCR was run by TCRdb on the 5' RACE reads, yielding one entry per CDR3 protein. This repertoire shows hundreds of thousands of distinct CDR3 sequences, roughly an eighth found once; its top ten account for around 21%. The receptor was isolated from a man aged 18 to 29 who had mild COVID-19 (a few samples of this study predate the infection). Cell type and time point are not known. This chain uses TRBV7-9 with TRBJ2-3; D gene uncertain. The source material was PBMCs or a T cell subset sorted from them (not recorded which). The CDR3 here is CASSLLTLVYTDTQYF. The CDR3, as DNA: TGTGCCAGCAGCTTACTGACACTCGTTTACACAGATACGCAGTATTTT.